This T cell receptor beta chain was sequenced during a study of T cells after yellow fever vaccination (dated by TCRdb to the late 2010s). Background on the whole study: The SMART-Seq v4 Ultra Low Input RNA kit was used to prepare libraries from fractions with low cell numbers. To follow T-cell clones before and after both primary and booster YFV17D yellow fever vaccination, bulk TCR alpha and beta repertoires underwent longitudinal sequencing. Two healthy male donors, one aged 18 to 30 and one aged 30 to 40 years, were included in the cohort. Blood was collected at multiple timepoints before and after primary and secondary immunization, and bulk PBMC replicates and cell subsets were isolated. The paper's findings and limits, for the study overall: The study included only a couple of donors, which limits how far the findings can be generalized. Because abundant contaminating clonotypes from the bulk population could be contained in FACS-sorted repertoires, computational filtering was required. Most clones expanded after primary vaccination were re-detected after the booster (around 96% of CD4 and around 88% of CD8), suggesting broad memory maintenance. The secondary T-cell response was found to be weaker but faster than the primary response, with a peak reached on day 5 rather than on day 15. A small fraction of clonotypes showed up in both the CD4 and CD8 compartments, probably as a result of convergent recombination.

These reads were obtained on an Illumina NovaSeq 6000. TCR cDNA was synthesized by 5'RACE template switching, which introduced a universal primer site and unique molecular identifiers. cDNA synthesis was primed from both the TCR alpha and TCR beta constant segments. Two PCR steps were used to amplify libraries, with sample barcodes and sequencing adapters being added in the second step. Sequencing of the libraries was done on either Illumina HiSeq 2500 (2x100 bp) or NovaSeq (2x150 bp). The paper's data handling went like this. MIGEC was used to demultiplex reads and collapse the reads into UMI consensus sequences, and MiXCR was used for V(D)J alignment. Using edgeR on replicate PBMC samples, clonotypes were called vaccine-responding if FDR was below 0.01 and the log2 fold change was above 5 up to day 15. Each bulk clonotype received a CD4 or CD8 identity based on whether the sequenced CD4 or CD8 repertoire contained that clonotype at higher abundance. TCRdb reworked the public reads: Q25 trimming with fastp, MiXCR clone assembly, productive beta chains retained. Identical CDR3 proteins give one entry, which carries the most common genes and DNA. TCRdb's processing, not the authors', yielded these V and J calls. This sample gives 120,000 or so distinct CDR3 sequences in total; 12% to 15% of them show up just once. Roughly 43% of the sample comes from the top ten.

Details on this clonotype: Its cognate antigen has yet to be identified. No much larger clone is present one base from it, and per-base qualities are unavailable.

What this sample's treatment or condition label stands for: live attenuated yellow fever vaccine strain. A standard Ficoll-Paque protocol was used to isolate PBMCs from peripheral blood. Dynabeads CD4 and CD8 positive selection kits were used to isolate CD4 and CD8 T-cell fractions. RNA was extracted with TriZol from bulk PBMCs, CD4 and CD8 fractions, and dextramer-positive and dextramer-negative fractions. The sequencing here drew on CD8+ T cells sorted from PBMCs, taken 5 days after the yellow fever booster vaccination. The TCR was taken from a young man who received the YFV17D yellow fever vaccine.

The CDR3 region has the sequence CASSTGWTGKHNTQYF. The bases are TGTGCCAGCAGCACCGGGTGGACAGGGAAACACAATACGCAGTATTTT. Rearrangement joined TRBV7-2 to TRBJ2-3; TRBD1 aligns with 8 central bases. Counted from cysteine to phenylalanine, this CDR3 has 16 amino acids. The read is trimmed to its CDR3 DNA, 48 bases read in frame from base 1. Clipping removes 5 bases from V and 7 bases from J, with 14 as the unmatched junction base count. The germline V gene yields SGHTA for CDR1 and FQGNSA for CDR2.